These 27 T cell receptor beta chains were sequenced from one sample in a study of blood T cells in healthy people across ages. Together with a sample-barcoded 5' primer, a J-beta primer mix was included in a second PCR lasting roughly 6 to 12 cycles. TCRdb independently ran MiXCR on the 5' RACE reads; one entry per CDR3 protein. This sample has over a million distinct CDR3 sequences, with 40% to 55% found just once. The specimen was blood. All receptors derive from a woman aged 55 to 70 in good health.

This clonotype was detected ten times or more. The genes are TRBV7-2 and TRBJ1-2; TRBD1 aligns across 9 bases. Germline-derived CDR1 and CDR2 are SGHTA and FQGNSA. The CDR3 loop spans 20 amino acids. V was clipped by 4 bases and J by 2 bases; unmatched bases: 20. CDR3 nucleotide sequence: TGTGCCAGCAGCTCCCCACGAGGGGGGGGGACAGGGTCCCGAAACTATGGCTACACCTTC. Amino acid sequence: CASSSPRGGGTGSRNYGYTF.

This clonotype has just a few counts. J is TRBJ2-4 and V is TRBV20-1; TRBD1 aligns across 9 bases. The J call is in doubt because the DNA end fits TRBJ2-7 better. The CDR3 runs 16 residues. Germline V gene data show CDR1 as DFQATT and CDR2 as SNEGSKA (reference sequence). CDR3 region: CSASPSLDRGLYEQYF. CDR3 nucleotides: TGCAGTGCTAGCCCTTCTTTGGACAGGGGACTCTACGAGCAGTACTTC.

CDR3 loop: CASSLRNRGSSYNEQFF. Here the CDR3 DNA reads TGTGCCAGCAGTTTGCGCAACAGGGGTAGCTCCTACAATGAGCAGTTCTTC. The V and J genes are TRBV27 and TRBJ2-1; 7 positions match TRBD1. After removal of 3 bases from V and 0 bases from J, the junction contained 8 bases not matched to a gene. The CDR3 length is 17 residues. CDR1 and CDR2 from the germline V gene are MNHEY and SMNVEV (reference sequence).

This clonotype turned up a few times. The chain combines TRBV6-5 with TRBJ2-1; D may be TRBD2 (7 bases). The CDR3 length is 14 residues. Deletions cut 7 bases from V and 8 bases from J, with 18 bases between. CDR1 and CDR2 from the germline V gene are MNHEY and SVGAGI. The CDR3 DNA reads TGTGCCAGCAAGGGGGAGCGGGATTTCGATGAGCAGTTCTTC. It yields the protein CASKGERDFDEQFF.

The V call is TRBV11-2, the J call TRBJ2-7; TRBD2 aligns across 7 bases. V lost 2 bases and J lost 4; bases outside the gene matches: 5. CDR1 is SGHAT, CDR2 FQNNGV, per germline. The CDR3 covers 14 residues. The DNA of the CDR3 is TGTGCCAGCAGCTTACTTGGTAGCGGGTACGAGCAGTACTTC. This sequence encodes CASSLLGSGYEQYF.

This clonotype was counted between two and nine times. This chain links TRBV6-2 or TRBV6-3 with TRBJ2-5, with D perhaps TRBD1 (6 bases). V was shortened by 1 base and J by 2 bases, with 14 bases between the two germline ends. Germline V gene data show CDR1 as MNHEY and CDR2 as SVGEGT. There are 16 residues in the CDR3. The CDR3 bases are TGTGCCAGCAGTTACTTTTTCGGGACATCACAAGAGACCCAGTACTTC. Its protein is CASSYFFGTSQETQYF.

This CDR3 reads CASSPGIPNTEAFF. CDR3 in DNA: TGTGCCAGCAGCCCAGGGATCCCGAACACTGAAGCTTTCTTT. The gene calls are TRBV7-9 and TRBJ1-1; perhaps TRBD1 as D (5 bases). Germline assignment: CDR1 SEHNR and CDR2 FQNEAQ (reference sequence). The CDR3 contains 14 residues. The V end lost 5 bases, the J end lost 1 base, and 11 bases lay between the germline ends. The full variable domain, in which reference TRBV7-9 and TRBJ1-1 provide the parts outside the CDR3, is DTGVSQNPRHKITKRGQNVTFRCDPISEHNRLYWYRQTLGQGPEFLTYFQNEAQLEKSRLLSDRFSAERPKGSFSTLEIQRTEQGDSAMYLCASSPGIPNTEAFFGQGTRLTVV.

This clonotype has just a few counts. The V and J genes are TRBV29-1 and TRBJ1-2; unclear D gene. CDR3 length: 11 residues. V lost 3 bases and J 3 bases, leaving 5 bases between the germline ends. Per the germline V gene, CDR1 is SQVTM and CDR2 is ANQGSEA. DNA of the CDR3: TGCAGCGTTGACGGCTACTATGGCTACACCTTC. Encoded protein: CSVDGYYGYTF.

The chain recombines TRBV25-1 with TRBJ2-1; TRBD2 is a possible D gene (5 bases). The germline CDR1 and CDR2 sequences are MGHDK and SYGVNS. CDR3 length: 13 amino acids. V gave up 2 bases and J gave up 9 bases, with 11 bases separating them. The CDR3 sequence: CASSERLGGEQFF. CDR3 in DNA: TGTGCCAGCAGTGAAAGACTTGGAGGTGAGCAGTTCTTC. Supplemented by reference TRBV25-1 and TRBJ2-1, the full variable domain reads EADIYQTPRYLVIGTGKKITLECSQTMGHDKMYWYQQDPGMELHLIHYSYGVNSTEKGDLSSESTVSRIRTEHFPLTLESARPSHTSQYLCASSERLGGEQFFGPGTRLTVL.

V is TRBV7-9 and J is TRBJ1-6; 8 bases map to TRBD1. The CDR3 consists of 14 residues. The germline V gene encodes CDR1 SEHNR and CDR2 FQNEAQ (reference sequence). With V trimmed by 11 bases and J by 6 bases, 9 bases remained unmatched. In DNA form, the CDR3 reads TGTGCCTCGCAGGGCACAGGGGGTAATTCACCCCTCCACTTT. Translating it yields CASQGTGGNSPLHF.

A note on this clonotype: A much more abundant neighbour one base away suggests this may be a read error. The rearrangement uses TRBV29-1 and TRBJ2-5, with no clear D. The end of the DNA is better explained by TRBJ2-7, so the J call may be wrong. The CDR3 totals 10 residues. Germline V gives CDR1 SQVTM, CDR2 ANQGSEA. The CDR3 loop reads CSIGSGEQYF. In nucleotides, the CDR3 is TGCAGCATCGGCTCGGGCGAGCAGTACTTC.

This clonotype appeared a few times. The V and J genes are TRBV20-1 and TRBJ2-7; possibly TRBD2 for D (7 bases). The CDR3 extends over 12 amino acids. Looked up from germline, CDR1 is DFQATT and CDR2 is SNEGSKA (reference sequence). Deletions cut 3 bases from V and 6 bases from J, with 12 bases between. The CDR3 coding sequence is TGCAGTGCTAGGAGGGGGGAGGGCGAGCAGTACTTC. It translates to CSARRGEGEQYF.

The chain recombines TRBV5-4 with TRBJ2-7; 10 bases line up with TRBD2. In germline, CDR1 is SGHNT, CDR2 YYREEE (reference sequence). V was clipped by 4 bases and J by 0 bases; unmatched bases: 7. There are 16 residues in the CDR3. The CDR3, as DNA: TGTGCCAGCAGCATCGGACTAGCGGTTAGCTCCTACGAGCAGTACTTC. Its translation: CASSIGLAVSSYEQYF.

V gene TRBV28 combines with J gene TRBJ2-7; the D gene is possibly TRBD1 (6 bases). Germline values: CDR1 MDHEN, CDR2 SYDVKM. Trimming removed 3 bases at V and 4 bases at J, with 19 bases between. The CDR3 loop spans 16 amino acids. CDR3: CASSFRQEAGGYEQYF. CDR3 in DNA: TGTGCCAGCAGTTTCCGACAGGAGGCAGGCGGGTACGAGCAGTACTTC.

This chain uses TRBV29-1 with TRBJ2-1; TRBD2 agrees at 9 bases. CDR1 and CDR2 (germline): SQVTM, ANQGSEA. Germline trimming cut 5 bases from V and 6 bases from J; bases unmatched to any gene: 8. CDR3 length: 14 residues. CDR3 protein: CSVLPGLAFNEQFF. The CDR3 DNA reads as TGCAGCGTTCTACCGGGACTAGCCTTCAATGAGCAGTTCTTC.

The chain couples TRBV29-1 to TRBJ2-3; TRBD1 might be the D (7 bases). From germline, CDR1 is SQVTM and CDR2 ANQGSEA. V shed 0 bases and J shed 1 base, with 11 bases lying between them. The CDR3 spans 15 residues. The CDR3 loop reads CSVEEGRGGTDTQYF. CDR3 sequence (DNA): TGCAGCGTTGAAGAGGGCAGGGGGGGCACAGATACGCAGTATTTT.

The table lists this clonotype with a few counts. V usage is TRBV29-1 and J usage is TRBJ2-7; D may be TRBD1 (6 bases). Germline V lookup: CDR1 SQVTM, CDR2 ANQGSEA. This CDR3 has 13 amino acids. V lost 4 bases and J lost 2, with 12 bases in between. The CDR3 nucleotides are TGCAGCGTTGCCGGGACACCAACCTACGAGCAGTACTTC. Translated: CSVAGTPTYEQYF.

Points on this clonotype: This could be a read error, since a much larger clone is one nucleotide away. The gene calls are TRBV29-1 and TRBJ2-7; 10 nucleotides agree with TRBD2. This CDR3 spans 15 amino acids. Germline V gene lookup returns CDR1 SQVTM and CDR2 ANQGSEA. J was trimmed by 7 bases and V by 6 bases; bases with no gene match: 15. The CDR3 is CSVELAGRLSNEQYF. The CDR3 nucleotides are TGCAGCGTCGAACTAGCGGGAAGGCTCAGCAATGAGCAGTACTTC.

This chain connects TRBV7-2 to TRBJ2-1, with D unresolved. The CDR3 spans 21 residues. The germline CDR1 and CDR2 sequences are SGHTA and FQGNSA. V lost 1 base to trimming and J lost 0 bases, with 25 bases between them. DNA for the CDR3: TGTGCCAGCAGCTTAGGGCCCCCACGACTGGCTGGCGCTACCTCCTACAATGAGCAGTTCTTC. Its translation: CASSLGPPRLAGATSYNEQFF.

This clonotype was observed a few times. The genes are TRBV12-3 or TRBV12-4 and TRBJ2-1; 7 bases map to TRBD2. CDR3 length equals 15 residues. The J segment lost 6 bases and the V segment lost 6 bases, leaving 11 bases of the junction unmatched. The CDR3 is CASSLLAGALNEQFF. Written as DNA, the CDR3 is TGTGCCAGCAGCCTGCTGGCGGGAGCCCTCAATGAGCAGTTCTTC.

The J gene is TRBJ2-1, the V gene TRBV6-5, with 10 bases fitting TRBD2. Losses at the gene ends were 6 bases for V and 8 bases for J; bases not matched to a gene: 4. The CDR3 spans 13 residues. Germline CDR1 reads MNHEY; CDR2 reads SVGAGI. The CDR3 here is CASSPSGRYEQFF. The CDR3 DNA reads TGTGCCAGCAGCCCTAGCGGGAGATATGAGCAGTTCTTC.

This clonotype was seen a handful of times. The rearrangement links TRBV27 to TRBJ2-7; 9 nucleotides match TRBD1. The end of the DNA is better explained by TRBJ2-5, so the J call may be wrong. CDR3 size: 14 residues. Germline CDR1 and CDR2: MNHEY and SMNVEV (reference sequence). CDR3 coding DNA: TGTGCCAGCAGTATACAGGGGGCGCGGGAGACCCAGTACTTC. Translating gives CASSIQGARETQYF.

This clonotype was observed many times. CDR3 DNA: TGCAGCGTTGATGGTGGGCGCCCGGGCTACACCTTC. Translation: CSVDGGRPGYTF. The V call is TRBV29-1, the J call TRBJ1-2, with D uncertain. Germline CDR1 SQVTM, CDR2 ANQGSEA. This CDR3 is 12 amino acids long. The germline V and J ends were trimmed by 3 bases and 8 bases, with 13 bases remaining between them.

There are a few counts of this clonotype. The chain joins TRBV12-3 or TRBV12-4 to TRBJ1-6, with 8 bases that match TRBD1. Trimming cost V 8 bases and J 11 bases; bases outside gene matches: 8. CDR3 length: 13 amino acids. The CDR3 nucleotides read TGTGCCAGCCATGGACAGGGTGGTCCACCCCTCCACTTT. Its translation is CASHGQGGPPLHF.

This clonotype has a handful of counts. V is TRBV2 and J is TRBJ2-3, with TRBD1 matching 7 bases. The V gene end was trimmed by 6 bases and the J gene end by 3 bases; junction bases not matched to a gene: 6. The CDR3 has 14 residues. The germline V gene has CDR1 SNHLY and CDR2 FYNNEI. CDR3 in amino acids: CASRLQGLTDTQYF. CDR3 DNA sequence: TGTGCCAGCAGATTACAGGGGTTAACAGATACGCAGTATTTT. Full variable domain (missing parts from reference TRBV2 and TRBJ2-3): EPEVTQTPSHQVTQMGQEVILRCVPISNHLYFYWYRQILGQKVEFLVSFYNNEISEKSEIFDDQFSVERPDGSNFTLKIRSTKLEDSAMYFCASRLQGLTDTQYFGPGTRLTVL.

The chain is built from TRBV9 and TRBJ1-2; 7 nucleotides agree with TRBD1. This CDR3 has 14 amino acids. The ends lost 0 bases at V and 4 bases at J; junction bases unmatched: 3. Germline loops: CDR1 SGDLS, CDR2 YYNGEE. The DNA for the CDR3 is TGTGCCAGCAGCGTAGAGACAGGGCCCTATGGCTACACCTTC. Protein product: CASSVETGPYGYTF.

J is TRBJ2-7 and V is TRBV7-9, with TRBD1 matching over 9 bases. Germline-derived CDR1 and CDR2 are SEHNR and FQNEAQ (reference sequence). The trim removed 4 bases at V and 6 bases at J, leaving 10 bases unmatched. This CDR3 is 15 amino acids long. CDR3 DNA sequence: TGTGCCAGCAGCTCACCCGGGACAGGGACGACCGAGCAGTACTTC. It codes for CASSSPGTGTTEQYF.